A single sample gave rise to the 18 T cell receptor beta chains below, sequenced in a study of T cells after yellow fever vaccination. TCRdb re-called the 5' RACE reads with MiXCR, one entry per CDR3 protein. This sample has 25,000 to 35,000 distinct CDR3 sequences, with 4.4% found just once. Here the sequenced sample was CD8+ T cells sorted from PBMCs, taken 5 days after the yellow fever booster vaccination. The source of these receptors is a man aged 25-45 years who received the YFV17D yellow fever vaccine.

This clonotype came up many times. The rearrangement links TRBV5-6 to TRBJ2-3; 10 bases align to TRBD2. With 4 bases clipped from V and 2 bases from J, the junction kept 4 bases outside the gene matches. This CDR3 contains 15 residues. CDR1 and CDR2 from the germline V gene are SGHDT and YYEEEE. DNA for the CDR3: TGTGCCAGCAGCATCCTAGCGGGAGACACAGATACGCAGTATTTT. Its protein product is CASSILAGDTDTQYF.

This clonotype was picked up many times. This CDR3 reads CSAPTHKNTYEQYF. CDR3 in DNA: TGCAGTGCTCCAACCCATAAAAACACCTACGAGCAGTACTTC. The rearrangement uses TRBV20-1 and TRBJ2-7, with unresolved D. The germline CDR1 and CDR2 sequences are DFQATT and SNEGSKA (reference sequence). The CDR3 runs 14 residues. Trimming removed 5 bases at V and 2 bases at J, with 16 bases between.

In its sample, this clonotype was seen a few times. The V call is TRBV13, the J call TRBJ2-1; the match to TRBD2 covers 10 bases. CDR1 and CDR2 (germline): PRHDT, FYEKMQ (reference sequence). V was pared by 5 bases and J by 5 bases, with 6 bases of the junction left unmatched. This CDR3 comprises 15 residues. The CDR3 sequence: CASSLGTSAHNEQFF. For the CDR3, the DNA is TGTGCCAGCAGCCTTGGGACTAGCGCCCACAATGAGCAGTTCTTC.

At least ten counts were recorded for this clonotype. The chain employs TRBV15 and TRBJ2-1; 8 positions agree with TRBD2. There are 15 residues in the CDR3. From germline, CDR1 is LNHNV and CDR2 YYDKDF (reference sequence). V lost 5 bases to trimming and J lost 7 bases; unmatched junction nucleotides: 10. This CDR3 reads CATSGYTSGRNEQFF. In DNA form, the CDR3 reads TGTGCCACCAGCGGGTACACTAGCGGCCGTAATGAGCAGTTCTTC.

This clonotype was detected many times. This chain joins TRBV7-6 and TRBJ2-7; D is undetermined. The CDR3 is 15 amino acids. From germline, CDR1 is SGHVS and CDR2 FNYEAQ. Trimming left V 1 base short and J 0 bases short, with 10 bases between. CDR3 in amino acids: CASSLGIGLSYEQYF. The DNA of the CDR3 is TGTGCCAGCAGCTTAGGTATAGGCCTCTCCTACGAGCAGTACTTC.

In its sample, this clonotype was seen many times. The genes are TRBV3-1 and TRBJ2-2; 9 bases fit TRBD2. This CDR3 is built from 16 residues. CDR1 and CDR2 from the germline V gene are LGHDT and YNNKEL (reference sequence). J gave up 5 bases and V 5 bases, and 9 bases lay outside the gene matches. CDR3 DNA sequence: TGTGCCAGCAGCGACGGTAGCGGGAGAGAAACCGGGGAGCTGTTTTTT. Its translation: CASSDGSGRETGELFF.

This clonotype was recorded at least ten times. The J gene is TRBJ2-4, the V gene TRBV12-3 or TRBV12-4; 9 positions agree with TRBD1. CDR3 length equals 14 residues. With 5 bases clipped from V and 9 bases from J, the junction kept 8 bases outside the gene matches. Here the CDR3 reads CASSPGTGRSIQYF. In DNA, the CDR3 is TGTGCCAGCAGTCCGGGGACAGGGCGAAGCATTCAGTACTTC.

This clonotype has at least ten counts. This chain joins TRBV12-5 and TRBJ2-7, with D possibly being TRBD2 (6 bases). Trimming pared 7 bases from V and 2 bases from J, leaving 21 bases between. This CDR3 comprises 16 residues. The germline CDR1 and CDR2 sequences are LGHNT and FRNRAP. The CDR3 DNA sequence: TGTGCTAGTGCCAACGCCCCCTCCATAGCGGCCTACGAGCAGTACTTC. The encoded protein is CASANAPSIAAYEQYF.

This clonotype was detected ten times or more. This rearrangement joins TRBV6-1 to TRBJ2-5; 8 bases fit TRBD2. Germline loops: CDR1 MNHNS, CDR2 SASEGT. The CDR3 spans 16 residues. The trim removed 2 bases at V and 2 bases at J, leaving 7 bases unmatched. The CDR3 sequence is CASSERRIAGQETQYF. The CDR3 DNA reads as TGTGCCAGCAGTGAACGAAGGATAGCGGGACAAGAGACCCAGTACTTC.

This clonotype was detected many times. The V and J genes are TRBV6-1 and TRBJ2-3; 11 nucleotides match TRBD2. The V segment lost 8 bases and the J segment 4 bases; nucleotides outside the gene matches: 8. Germline V gene data show CDR1 as MNHNS and CDR2 as SASEGT. The CDR3 is 15 amino acids. The CDR3 nucleotides read TGTGCCAGCCGCACTAGCGGGAGTATTTCAGATACGCAGTATTTT. Translated: CASRTSGSISDTQYF.

This clonotype was counted at least ten times. V and J are TRBV3-1 and TRBJ2-3; D not certain. The CDR3 has 12 residues. Trimming removed 4 bases from V and 5 bases from J, with 7 bases in between. Germline V gene lookup returns CDR1 LGHDT and CDR2 YNNKEL (reference sequence). Here the CDR3 DNA reads TGTGCCAGCAGCCCCTCGGGAGATACGCAGTATTTT. This codes for CASSPSGDTQYF.

This clonotype was recorded many times. CDR3 residues: CASSYGDSGELFF. The CDR3 DNA reads TGTGCCAGCAGTTACGGGGATTCCGGGGAGCTGTTTTTT. This chain connects TRBV6-5 to TRBJ2-2; D not certain. From germline, CDR1 is MNHEY and CDR2 SVGAGI. Trimming removed 2 bases at V and 6 bases at J, with 7 bases between. The CDR3 has 13 residues.

In this sample, this clonotype turned up many times. The chain is built from TRBV12-3 or TRBV12-4 and TRBJ2-1; the D is unclear. CDR3 length equals 10 residues. Between the trimmed V and J ends, which lost 2 bases and 7 bases, there was a span of 0 bases. CDR3 nucleotide sequence: TGTGCCAGCAGTTTAAATGAGCAGTTCTTC. Amino acid sequence: CASSLNEQFF.

This clonotype was found many times. The chain recombines TRBV20-1 with TRBJ2-7; 9 positions match TRBD2. The germline gives CDR1 DFQATT, CDR2 SNEGSKA (reference sequence). The CDR3 runs to 15 residues. V lost 4 bases and J lost 4; bases outside the gene matches: 11. In nucleotides, the CDR3 is TGCAGTGCTATCCCCCCGACTAGCGGTACTTACGAGCAGTACTTC. It yields the protein CSAIPPTSGTYEQYF.

A few counts support this clonotype. This may be a read error, as it is one base from a much larger clone. The chain links TRBV6-1 to TRBJ2-1, with TRBD1 matching 7 bases. V gave up 6 bases and J gave up 6 bases; unmatched junction bases: 11. Germline CDR1 reads MNHNS; CDR2 reads SASEGT. This CDR3 region has 15 residues. Here the CDR3 DNA reads TGTGCCAGCAGCCGACAGGGCTTTGCCTCCAATGAGCAGTTCTTC. As protein: CASSRQGFASNEQFF.

This clonotype was counted at least ten times. The V gene is TRBV7-2, the J gene TRBJ2-5; tentatively, D is TRBD2 (6 bases). This CDR3 comprises 12 residues. CDR1 is SGHTA and CDR2 is FQGNSA in the germline V gene. V was trimmed by 6 bases and J by 5 bases, leaving 10 bases between them. In nucleotides, the CDR3 is TGTGCCAGCAGGGGAGGAGTGGAGACCCAGTACTTC. The encoded protein is CASRGGVETQYF. Drawing the rest from reference TRBV7-2 and TRBJ2-5, the complete variable domain is GAGVSQSPSNKVTEKGKDVELRCDPISGHTALYWYRQSLGQGLEFLIYFQGNSAPDKSGLPSDRFSAERTGGSVSTLTIQRTQQEDSAVYLCASRGGVETQYFGPGTRLLVL.

For this clonotype: A much larger clone differs by one base, so this may be a read error. The rearrangement uses TRBV19 and TRBJ2-1; D is uncertain. The germline V gene encodes CDR1 LNHDA and CDR2 SQIVND (reference sequence). This CDR3 comprises 14 residues. The CDR3 DNA reads as TGTGCCAGTAGCCCCCCAAGCTCCTACAATGTGCAGTTCTTC. Its translation: CASSPPSSYNVQFF.

This clonotype was seen repeatedly, ten times or more. The rearrangement uses TRBV7-6 and TRBJ2-7; D is tentatively TRBD1 or TRBD2 (5 bases each). Trimming pared 4 bases from V and 0 bases from J, leaving 16 bases between. Germline CDR1 and CDR2: SGHVS and FNYEAQ. This CDR3 has 16 amino acids. As DNA, the CDR3 is TGTGCCAGCAGCTCCCTTCTGGGGGAAAGCTCCTACGAGCAGTACTTC. Translation: CASSSLLGESSYEQYF.